The T cell receptor beta chain under discussion was sequenced for a study of T cell responses to AZD1222 COVID-19 vaccine (dated by TCRdb to 2020 to 2022). Turning to the overall study: AZD1222 recipients given second doses at about 4 weeks or at about 12 weeks were pooled, since spike-specific TCR depth and breadth were not found to differ between the two schedules. Trial participants were enrolled by age into subgroups of 18-55, 56-69 and 70-plus years, and about 150, 27 and 61 TCR-sequenced participants, respectively, were included in these subgroups. A total of over 230 trial participants underwent TCR sequencing, of whom 207 received two doses of AZD1222 and some 26 received two doses of the MenACWY control vaccine. The full study reports these points: The whole spike protein was spanned by vaccine-associated CD4 TCRs, and dominant responses were seen in regions 160-218 and 743-854. After two AZD1222 doses, spike-specific TCR breadth and depth were significantly higher than at day 0 and than in MenACWY recipients. Epitopes outside the regions mutated in the B.1.351 and B.1.1.7 variants were reportedly recognized by nearly half of the unique spike-specific TCRs. Because no day 14 peak-response samples were available, repertoires were characterized only after the peak T cell response. Conclusions about previously exposed vaccinees are limited, since just 6 or 7 AZD1222 recipients were seropositive for SARS-CoV-2 at baseline. In the small 56-69-year group, the increase in depth fell short of significance, most likely because of low power. Most participants were white British and females outnumbered males, and the authors suggested that clonal diversity may have been underestimated.

About this clone itself: The antigen this receptor binds is unknown. The input lacks base qualities; no much larger clone sits a single base away.

The CDR3 regions of human TCRbeta chains were analyzed by immunosequencing. The paper's processing steps were these. TCRs in the repertoires were matched against a reference library of SARS-CoV-2-specific TCRs that had been generated with the MIRA antigen-specificity platform. Breadth was defined as the fraction of unique TCRs that were SARS-CoV-2-associated. Depth was defined as the fraction of total T cells that were SARS-CoV-2-associated. Using the MIRA data, each spike-specific TCR was mapped to the spike region that the TCR reacts to and placed in a CD4 or CD8 class. Log10-transformed breadth and depth values were compared by one-way ANOVA with Sidak's multiple comparisons tests. Sourced from immuneACCESS, this table was stored by TCRdb with only in-frame sequences that have V and J called. A share of the clones is absent; for the studies checked, an unresolved V gene accounts for under half, and the remainder has no known explanation. Clone size and the V and J calls come from that table; the DNA yielded D and trimming. In this sample the table shows approximately 100,000 clones, 87% of which occur a single time. Of the sample, 16% is held by the ten largest clones.

What this sample's time point label stands for: baseline before first vaccination. Vaccinee samples were obtained from the UK trials COV001 and COV002, which included a single-blind randomized controlled phase 2/3 trial of AZD1222 (ChAdOx1 nCoV-19) in healthy adults. For TCRbeta chain sequencing, PBMC samples from trial participants were taken at day 0 and at day 28 after the second dose. Measured from the cysteine to the phenylalanine, the CDR3 is 15 residues long. Just CDR3 DNA is preserved here, 45 bases in frame from base 1. V is trimmed back by 7 bases and J by 2 bases, and the junction contains 10 bases that no gene match accounts for. The germline V gene supplies CDR1 SNHLY and CDR2 FYNNEI.

The receptor's source is an adult in good health. The sequencing here drew on peripheral blood, taken on day 0 of AZD1222 vaccination. The receptor chain draws on TRBV2 and TRBJ2-7, with 8 bases aligning to TRBD2. For the CDR3, the sequence is CASNPGLGDPYEQYF. The DNA sequence is as follows: TGTGCCAGCAACCCGGGACTAGGGGACCCCTACGAGCAGTACTTC.